Detailed here is one TCR beta chain. The data originate from a study of blood T cell repertoires in COVID-19. Study-level information: Acute-phase and convalescent COVID-19 samples originated in the United States, Italy and Spain. PBMCs, B-cell-depleted T cells, or T cells were the source of the cDNA or gDNA that made up the material.

Per the original data handling: Reference gene primer amplification gave nucleated cell count estimates. TCRdb's table, derived via immunoSEQ multiplex PCR, lists solely in-frame clones and lacks some. V and J calls and clone size are as listed in that table; D and trimming were resolved from the DNA. Of 100,000 or so clones in the sample, around 81% were seen once. The CDR3 has 15 residues. Losses at the gene ends were 4 bases for V and 9 bases for J; bases not matched to a gene: 6. Germline values: CDR1 LNHDA, CDR2 SQIVND (reference sequence). The rearrangement joins TRBV19 to TRBJ2-1; TRBD2 aligns across 13 bases. Sequenced input: peripheral blood. The sequence was obtained from a man aged 80 or over with acute or convalescent COVID-19. The CDR3 reads CASSRLAGGGSEQFF. The CDR3 DNA is TGTGCCAGTAGTAGACTAGCGGGAGGAGGGAGTGAGCAGTTCTTC.